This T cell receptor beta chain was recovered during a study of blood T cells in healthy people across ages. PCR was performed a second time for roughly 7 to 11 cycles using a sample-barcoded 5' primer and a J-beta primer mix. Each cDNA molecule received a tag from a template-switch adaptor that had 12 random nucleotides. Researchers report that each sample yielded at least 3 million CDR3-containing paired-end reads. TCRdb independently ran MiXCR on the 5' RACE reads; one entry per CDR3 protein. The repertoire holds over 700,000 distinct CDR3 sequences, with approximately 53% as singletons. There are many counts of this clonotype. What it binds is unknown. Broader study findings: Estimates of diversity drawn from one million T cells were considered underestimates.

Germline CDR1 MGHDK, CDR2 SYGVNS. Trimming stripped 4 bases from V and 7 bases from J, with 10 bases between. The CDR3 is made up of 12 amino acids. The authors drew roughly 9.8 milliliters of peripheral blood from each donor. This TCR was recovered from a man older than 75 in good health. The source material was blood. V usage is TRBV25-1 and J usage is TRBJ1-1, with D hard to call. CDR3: CASSGPSLEAFF. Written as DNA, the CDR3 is TGTGCCAGCAGTGGCCCCTCTCTTGAAGCTTTCTTT.